A selection of T cell receptor beta chains follows, all from one sample in a study of T cells expressing NK-cell markers. TCRdb reprocessed the 5' RACE reads and reports one entry per CDR3 protein, with no DNA. The repertoire shows some 500,000 distinct CDR3 sequences; the top ten hold 1.4%. The source material was blood T cells: a sorted CD56 or NKG2C T cell subset, CD4+ or CD8+ T cells, or bulk PBMC T cells (not recorded which). Every receptor here comes from a woman aged 50 to 65 in good health. Each CDR3 is given with its conserved first and last residue.

TRBV6-2/TRBV6-3	TRBJ2-1	CACRSGNFNEQFF
TRBV14	TRBJ2-7	CASSQVRTSGYEQYF
TRBV7-9	TRBJ2-5	CASSPSRLAGGPETQYF
TRBV21-1	TRBJ2-1	CASSKTGLTSGCRSYNEQFF
TRBV20-1	TRBJ2-3	CSATGDSTDTQYF
TRBV5-1	TRBJ2-2	CASSLEGTGRSGELFF
TRBV6-1	TRBJ2-7	CASSARDSSEQYF
TRBV14	TRBJ2-1	CASSQVLGLAGDNEQFF
TRBV20-1	TRBJ2-1	CSALLAGVSDEQFF
TRBV3-1	TRBJ1-5	CASSQGAGNNQPQHF
TRBV6-2/TRBV6-3	TRBJ2-5	CASRPGQSKETQYF
TRBV29-1	TRBJ2-7	CSVGGGGPYEQYF
TRBV6-1	TRBJ2-6	CASSTRDRGSGANVLTF
TRBV11-3	TRBJ2-1	CASSSPTGRVGNNEQFF
TRBV16	TRBJ1-1	CASSPGGAGKGTEAFF
TRBV7-2	TRBJ1-2	CASSQPVGAPNYGYTF
TRBV12-3/TRBV12-4	TRBJ2-7	CASRLLTVTYEQYF
TRBV12-3/TRBV12-4	TRBJ1-5	CASSLQAGNQPQHF
TRBV11-2	TRBJ1-1	CASSPWRGDGAFF
TRBV5-1	TRBJ2-7	CASRMTVNSYEQYF
TRBV6-6	TRBJ2-1	CASSTLLGGLPTHNEQFF
TRBV24-1	TRBJ1-1	CATSEFGRSEAFF
TRBV7-9	TRBJ1-3	CASARPRSGQGARGNTIYF
TRBV9	TRBJ2-2	CASSVEFSMGELFF
TRBV20-1	TRBJ2-3	CSASAPRGTSTDTQYF
TRBV20-1	TRBJ1-2	CSARDGQHYGYTF
TRBV7-2	TRBJ1-1	CASSLEGASRVAEAFF
TRBV12-3/TRBV12-4	TRBJ2-3	CASSSTSWGTDTQYF
TRBV27	TRBJ1-6	CASSLGQPYNSPLHF
TRBV6-6	TRBJ2-1	CASRTGTVDEQFF
TRBV6-5	TRBJ2-3	CASSQTRGRRTDTQYF
TRBV5-1	TRBJ1-2	CASSPQGQPEYFGYTF
TRBV4-1	TRBJ2-5	CASSQDALVGAETQYF
TRBV29-1	TRBJ2-1	CSTGVGDWDEQFF
TRBV4-1	TRBJ1-1	CASSQGSRAGPSAFF
TRBV7-8	TRBJ1-1	CASSLGGGGDTEAFF
TRBV13	TRBJ1-6	CASSLRGGFDNSPLHF
TRBV21-1	TRBJ1-3	CASSNLTDRPSGNTIYF
TRBV29-1	TRBJ1-1	CSVGLMNTEAFF
TRBV7-9	TRBJ2-1	CASSLARLGRRGDNEQFF
TRBV7-7	TRBJ2-1	CASSLGWASGRGNEQFF
TRBV4-1	TRBJ1-2	CASSQDRKRKGRNYGYTF
TRBV24-1	TRBJ1-1	CATSDPSTGDGKAFF
TRBV3-1	TRBJ2-2	CASSQASGSSPGELFF
TRBV2	TRBJ1-5	CASSLGRGFQPQHF